These 8 T cell receptor beta chains originate from one sample sequenced in a study of T cell repertoires in cytomegalovirus infection. TCRdb reprocessed the reads with MiXCR, giving one entry per CDR3 protein. This sample carries 510,000 or so distinct CDR3 sequences, about a quarter of them seen once, and the ten largest clones take approximately 13%. What was sequenced was PBMCs. The receptors derive from a human donor in good health (CMV status not recorded). Some clones in this sample may be carry-over from other donors' samples.

The rearrangement uses TRBV30 and TRBJ2-3; D is unclear. Trimming removed 5 bases from V and 0 bases from J, with 6 bases in between. The V gene's germline CDR1 is GTSNPN and CDR2 SVGIG (reference sequence). This CDR3 has 12 residues. For the CDR3, the DNA is TGTGCCTGGGCCTTGAGCACAGATACGCAGTATTTT. Its translation is CAWALSTDTQYF.

Only a few counts were recorded for this clonotype. The chain uses TRBV30 and TRBJ1-2, with D possibly being TRBD1 (6 bases). CDR1 GTSNPN and CDR2 SVGIG come from the germline V gene (reference sequence). The V end was cut by 6 bases, the J end by 8 bases, with 16 bases between. There are 12 residues in the CDR3. The CDR3 DNA reads TGTGCCTGTCAGCGGGGGGCTTACGGCTACACCTTC. Encoded protein: CACQRGAYGYTF.

This clonotype was seen at least ten times. The chain joins TRBV11-2 to TRBJ2-1, with 7 bases that match TRBD1. CDR3 length equals 14 residues. CDR1 SGHAT and CDR2 FQNNGV come from the germline V gene. The trim removed 1 base at V and 8 bases at J, leaving 5 bases unmatched. The CDR3 loop reads CASSLGRTGDEQFF. The CDR3 DNA sequence: TGTGCCAGCAGCTTAGGGCGAACAGGGGATGAGCAGTTCTTC. Supplemented by reference TRBV11-2 and TRBJ2-1, the full variable domain reads EAGVAQSPRYKIIEKRQSVAFWCNPISGHATLYWYQQILGQGPKLLIQFQNNGVVDDSQLPKDRFSAERLKGVDSTLKIQPAKLEDSAVYLCASSLGRTGDEQFFGPGTRLTVL.

This clonotype was seen more than once but under ten times. The V call is TRBV10-2, the J call TRBJ1-1; 8 nucleotides line up with TRBD1. This CDR3 has 13 amino acids. In germline, CDR1 is WSHSY, CDR2 SAAADI. The trim removed 4 bases at V and 4 bases at J, leaving 2 bases unmatched. The CDR3 loop is CASSVQGVTEAFF. In DNA, the CDR3 is TGCGCCAGCAGTGTACAGGGGGTCACTGAAGCTTTCTTT.

The genes are TRBV6-1 and TRBJ1-6, with TRBD1 matching 9 bases. Germline V gene sequence: CDR1 MNHNS, CDR2 SASEGT. This CDR3 is built from 15 residues. The V gene end was trimmed by 5 bases and the J gene end by 5 bases; junction bases not matched to a gene: 4. This chain's CDR3 is CASSYGDRDNSPLHF. The DNA for the CDR3 is TGTGCCAGCAGTTACGGGGACAGGGATAATTCACCCCTCCACTTT.

This clonotype was counted a few times. The chain uses TRBV20-1 and TRBJ2-1, with 8 bases that match TRBD1. The CDR3 runs 13 residues. Germline lookup yields CDR1 DFQATT and CDR2 SNEGSKA (reference sequence). J lost 7 bases, V lost 0 bases, and 2 bases had no gene match. DNA for the CDR3: TGCAGTGCTAGAGAGGACAGGGTGAATGAGCAGTTCTTC. The encoded protein is CSAREDRVNEQFF.

The rearrangement links TRBV4-1 to TRBJ1-6, with 10 nucleotides matching TRBD1. CDR3 length: 15 residues. J was trimmed by 8 bases and V by 1 base; bases with no gene match: 2. CDR1 is MGHRA and CDR2 is YSYEKL in the germline V gene. The CDR3 is CASSQATGGDSPLHF. The CDR3 bases are TGCGCCAGCAGCCAAGCGACAGGGGGCGATTCACCCCTCCACTTT.

This clonotype was found a few times. J is TRBJ2-6 and V is TRBV6-2 or TRBV6-3; D possibly matches TRBD1 or TRBD2 (5 bases each). This CDR3 comprises 16 residues. Germline assignment: CDR1 MNHEY and CDR2 SVGEGT. Between the trimmed V and J ends, which lost 2 bases and 2 bases, there was a span of 10 bases. The CDR3 DNA sequence: TGTGCCAGCAGTTACCCGGGACCGGCTGGGGCCAACGTCCTGACTTTC. It codes for CASSYPGPAGANVLTF.